The clone carrying this TCR beta chain was detected only a few times. Its antigen is not identified. Germline-derived CDR1 and CDR2 are MDHEN and SYDVKM. V shed 6 bases and J shed 6 bases, with 13 bases lying between them. The CDR3 has 13 amino acids. This sample is part of a study of human T cells and chemical hapten exposure. Study in general: Sensitization employed 2% DPC on about 2 cm by about 2 cm of upper inner arm skin. The variation in per-sample TCR yields arose mainly from small differences in pooled library volumes. Study-level results: TCRs above 1 in 1000 frequency did not change with DPC sensitization.

Indicated time point: pre-sensitization, week 0. Treatment denoted: therapeutic diphenylcyclopropenone sensitization with weekly scalp DPC. Within the library, unique molecular identifiers were attached to each individual cDNA molecule. One entry per CDR3 protein, called by TCRdb with MiXCR from the RACE reads. The sample lists around 200,000 distinct CDR3 sequences, under 35% occurring once. This specimen consisted of whole blood, obtained in connection with sensitization to the hapten diphenylcyclopropenone (DPC). The TCR was taken from a woman between 25 and 40 years old with alopecia areata. Some clones in this sample may be carry-over from other donors' samples. The chain couples TRBV28 to TRBJ2-3; no definite D call. The CDR3 reads CASRSGRPDTQYF. DNA of the CDR3: TGTGCCAGCAGGTCCGGCCGGCCGGATACGCAGTATTTT.